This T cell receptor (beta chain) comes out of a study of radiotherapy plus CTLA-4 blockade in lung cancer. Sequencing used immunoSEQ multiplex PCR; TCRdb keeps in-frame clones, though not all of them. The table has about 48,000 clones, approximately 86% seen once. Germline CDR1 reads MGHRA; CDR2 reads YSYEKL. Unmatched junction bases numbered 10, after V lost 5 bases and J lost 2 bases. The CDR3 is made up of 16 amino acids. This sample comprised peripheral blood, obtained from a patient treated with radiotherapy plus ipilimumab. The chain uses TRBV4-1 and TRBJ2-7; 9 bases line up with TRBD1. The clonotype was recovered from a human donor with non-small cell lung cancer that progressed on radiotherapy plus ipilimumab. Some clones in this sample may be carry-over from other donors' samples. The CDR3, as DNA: TGCGCCAGCAGCTTCAGACCGGACAGGGGAGCCTACGAGCAGTACTTC. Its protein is CASSFRPDRGAYEQYF.